This T cell receptor beta chain appears in the sequencing data of a study of spatial heterogeneity in lung cancer. Findings of the study overall: In blood, ubiquitous expanded tumor TCRs appeared more at resection than follow-up.

This clonotype was picked up a small number of times. Its antigen remains unidentified. Specified time point: sample taken at primary tumor resection. In each case, whole RNA from tumor, nontumor lung or frozen PBMC was sequenced unsorted. TCRdb re-called the 5' RACE reads with MiXCR, one entry per CDR3 protein. The sample includes tens of thousands of distinct CDR3 sequences, roughly 8% of them seen just once. The CDR3 extends over 16 amino acids. CDR1 SGHTA and CDR2 FQGTGA come from the germline V gene. J was trimmed by 6 bases and V by 0 bases; bases with no gene match: 9. Sequenced here: PBMCs, sampled at surgery. The chain recombines TRBV7-3 with TRBJ2-3, with 7 bases lining up with TRBD2. The sequence was obtained from a male donor with early-stage non-small cell lung cancer. The CDR3 loop reads CASSLTSGVVSDTQYF. As DNA, the CDR3 is TGTGCCAGCAGCTTAACGAGCGGGGTAGTATCCGATACGCAGTATTTT. Full variable domain (remainder filled in from reference TRBV7-3 and TRBJ2-3): GAGVSQTPSNKVTEKGKYVELRCDPISGHTALYWYRQSLGQGPEFLIYFQGTGAADDSGLPNDRFFAVRPEGSVSTLKIQRTERGDSAVYLCASSLTSGVVSDTQYFGPGTRLTVL.